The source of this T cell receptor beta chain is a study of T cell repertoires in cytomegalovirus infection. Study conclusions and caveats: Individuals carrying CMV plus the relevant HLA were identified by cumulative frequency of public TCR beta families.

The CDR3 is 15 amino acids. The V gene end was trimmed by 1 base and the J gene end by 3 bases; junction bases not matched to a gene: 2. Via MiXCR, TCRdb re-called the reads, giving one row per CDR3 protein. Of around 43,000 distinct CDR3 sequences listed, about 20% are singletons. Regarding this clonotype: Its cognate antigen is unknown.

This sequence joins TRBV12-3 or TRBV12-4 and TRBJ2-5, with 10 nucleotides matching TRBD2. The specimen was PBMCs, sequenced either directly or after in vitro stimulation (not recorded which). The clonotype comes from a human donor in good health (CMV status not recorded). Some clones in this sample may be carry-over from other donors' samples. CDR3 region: CASSLVGLAEETQYF. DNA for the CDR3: TGTGCCAGCAGTTTAGTTGGACTAGCGGAAGAGACCCAGTACTTC.